This T cell receptor beta chain originates from a study of read filtering for tumor transcriptome and immune sequencing. The wider study: Mean patient age was 65.9 years, range about 47 to 85; some 17 male, 11 to 15 female. Whole-transcriptome libraries were prepared after DNase treatment. 8 or 9 patients were R-ISS I, about 16 were R-ISS II, more than five were R-ISS III.

There are many counts of this clonotype. The library was built from 400 ng RNA with molecular barcoded adaptors for alpha/delta and beta/gamma chains. MiXCR was run by TCRdb on the reads, yielding one entry per CDR3 protein. The sample has tens of thousands of distinct CDR3 sequences, about 12% seen once. This CDR3 region has 14 residues. Germline V gene sequence: CDR1 DFQATT, CDR2 SNEGSKA (reference sequence). The V gene end was trimmed by 4 bases and the J gene end by 4 bases; junction bases not matched to a gene: 5. The receptor was derived from a donor older than 35 with multiple myeloma. Sequencing was performed on a population of CD138-negative cells sorted from bone marrow. The chain combines TRBV20-1 with TRBJ2-1; TRBD1 matches at 9 bases. This CDR3 reads CSAKKTGGYNEQFF. In nucleotides, the CDR3 is TGCAGTGCTAAAAAGACAGGGGGATACAATGAGCAGTTCTTC.